The clone carrying this T cell receptor (beta chain) was recorded a few times. Its target is unknown. Relative to the germline gene, one junction end is altered; a read error may explain this. This sample is drawn from a study of cytomegalovirus exposure and HLA in healthy donors. For the study at large: A preliminary data release comprised 80 million to 95 million unique TCRs obtained from HLA-typed donors. 81% of 300 to 450 genotyped donors fell in the Caucasian-associated ancestry cluster.

Broader study findings: The study listed under 200 cytomegalovirus-associated TCR beta chains. A few of the chains that were CMV-associated were confirmed in vitro to be specific for CMV antigens.

The PCR used 60 Vbeta and 13 Jbeta primers. Here immunoSEQ multiplex PCR was the method, and the copy in TCRdb shows in-frame clones only, minus some. This table has fewer than 250,000 clones, 65% to 80% appearing once. Looked up from germline, CDR1 is SEHNR and CDR2 is FQNEAQ (reference sequence). The CDR3 consists of 12 residues. This clonotype was sampled from a man aged 25-45 years in good health and CMV-seropositive. Sequenced: PBMCs. The chain is built from TRBV7-9 and TRBJ2-7; possibly TRBD1 for D (5 bases). The CDR3 DNA sequence: TGTGCCAGCAGCTACGACAGTTCCGCAGCCTTCTTC. Protein: CASSYDSSAAFF.